Listed here are 31 T cell receptor beta chains from one sample, sequenced in a study of blood T cell repertoires in COVID-19. Only in-frame clones appear in the TCRdb table, and some are missing; sequencing was by immunoSEQ multiplex PCR. Here the sample spans approximately 180,000 clones, approximately 83% being singletons. Sequenced material: peripheral blood. The receptors were gathered from a human donor with active or convalescent COVID-19. The donor label of this sample is uncertain.

The chain couples TRBV7-3 to TRBJ2-3, with D unclear. V was trimmed by 6 bases and J by 5 bases, leaving 15 bases between them. The germline gives CDR1 SGHTA, CDR2 FQGTGA. The CDR3 contains 14 residues. CDR3: CASRLARVGDTQYF. CDR3 sequence (DNA): TGTGCCAGCAGGCTCGCTAGAGTGGGAGATACGCAGTATTTT.

V is TRBV4-2 and J is TRBJ2-3; 7 bases align to TRBD1. The CDR3 covers 16 residues. Germline CDR1 is LGHNA and CDR2 is YNFKEQ. V was pared by 2 bases and J by 0 bases, with 5 bases of the junction left unmatched. The CDR3 loop is CASSQSTGVSTDTQYF. CDR3 bases: TGTGCCAGCAGCCAAAGTACAGGGGTAAGCACAGATACGCAGTATTTT.

The V gene is TRBV29-1, the J gene TRBJ2-1; unclear D gene. V dropped 3 bases and J dropped 0 bases, with 6 bases sitting between them. Per germline, CDR1 SQVTM and CDR2 ANQGSEA. The CDR3 covers 13 residues. The CDR3 DNA reads TGCAGCGTTGACAGGATCTCCTACAATGAGCAGTTCTTC. It is translated as CSVDRISYNEQFF.

V and J are TRBV5-4 and TRBJ1-4; D possibly corresponds to TRBD1 (5 bases). V was clipped by 4 bases and J by 3 bases, with 13 bases between them. Germline loops: CDR1 SGHNT, CDR2 YYREEE (reference sequence). The CDR3 has 15 residues. The CDR3 DNA follows: TGTGCCAGCAGCCCAGGGATTTCAGCTAATGAAAAACTGTTTTTT. It codes for CASSPGISANEKLFF.

The gene calls are TRBV28 and TRBJ2-7; 10 bases line up with TRBD1. The CDR3 runs 16 residues. V shed 6 bases and J 5 bases; nucleotides not matched to a gene: 13. Germline V gene lookup returns CDR1 MDHEN and CDR2 SYDVKM. Here the CDR3 reads CASSTPGQGTPHEQYF. CDR3 in DNA: TGTGCCAGCAGCACACCGGGACAGGGGACCCCCCACGAGCAGTACTTC.

In nucleotides, the CDR3 is TGTGCCAGCAGTTACATAGACTCATCGGGGAAATACGATGCAGATACGCAGTATTTT. It is translated as CASSYIDSSGKYDADTQYF. The rearrangement uses TRBV6-2 or TRBV6-3 and TRBJ2-3; a possible D gene is TRBD2 (5 bases). The CDR3 consists of 19 residues. Germline CDR1 MNHEY, CDR2 SVGEGT. Trimming took off 2 bases at V and 4 bases at J, with 25 bases between the two ends.

The rearrangement joins TRBV19 to TRBJ2-7; D may be TRBD2 (6 bases). There are 15 residues in the CDR3. Germline CDR1 and CDR2: LNHDA and SQIVND (reference sequence). With 1 base removed from V and 6 bases from J, the gap between germline ends came to 16 bases. CDR3 sequence: CASSIVLGGSGEQYF. In DNA form, the CDR3 reads TGTGCCAGTAGTATAGTATTAGGAGGGAGTGGCGAGCAGTACTTC.

The V and J genes are TRBV6-5 and TRBJ1-5; unclear D gene. The V and J ends lost 5 bases and 2 bases respectively, with 13 bases between them. Per germline, CDR1 MNHEY and CDR2 SVGAGI. The CDR3 has 15 amino acids. This chain's CDR3 is CASSLEGTGNQPQHF. Here the CDR3 DNA reads TGTGCCAGCAGTCTAGAGGGAACGGGCAATCAGCCCCAGCATTTT.

This chain uses TRBV3-1 (or the pseudogene TRBV3-2) with TRBJ2-7; tentatively, D is TRBD2 (5 bases). The CDR3 is made up of 13 amino acids. Trimming shortened V by 0 bases and J by 7 bases, and 10 bases separated the two germline ends. Germline V lookup: CDR1 LGHDT, CDR2 YNNKEL (reference sequence). CDR3 sequence reads: CASSQDIPGEQYF. The CDR3 nucleotides are TGTGCCAGCAGCCAAGACATACCGGGGGAGCAGTACTTC.

In its sample, this clone was seen many times. The chain uses TRBV4-3 and TRBJ2-5, with unresolved D. The CDR3 sequence is 13 residues long. The germline V gene encodes CDR1 LGHNA and CDR2 YSLEER. With 1 base removed from V and 6 bases from J, the gap between germline ends came to 9 bases. The CDR3 reads CASSQVVAQTQYF. As DNA, the CDR3 is TGCGCCAGCAGCCAAGTCGTAGCACAGACCCAGTACTTC.

This CDR3 reads CASRGGTSTDTQYF. The CDR3 region has the DNA TGTGCCAGCCGGGGGGGCACGAGCACAGATACGCAGTATTTT. The chain employs TRBV28 and TRBJ2-3, with 8 bases lining up with TRBD2. This CDR3 comprises 14 residues. Germline V lookup: CDR1 MDHEN, CDR2 SYDVKM. V gave up 8 bases and J gave up 0 bases; unmatched junction bases: 4.

J is TRBJ1-1 and V is TRBV2; 10 bases map to TRBD1. The CDR3 spans 15 residues. The trim removed 9 bases at V and 5 bases at J, leaving 12 bases unmatched. In germline, CDR1 is SNHLY, CDR2 FYNNEI. CDR3 in DNA: TGTGCCAGTCTTCCGGGGACAGGGGCAGGAACTGAAGCTTTCTTT. Translating it yields CASLPGTGAGTEAFF.

The chain has TRBV27 and TRBJ1-4; tentatively, D is TRBD1 (5 bases). The CDR3 runs 15 residues. V was trimmed by 4 bases and J by 1 base, leaving 10 bases between them. Germline CDR1 reads MNHEY; CDR2 reads SMNVEV (reference sequence). This CDR3 reads CASSYRGGTNEKLFF. As DNA, the CDR3 is TGTGCCAGCAGTTACCGGGGGGGAACTAATGAAAAACTGTTTTTT.

The V and J genes are TRBV30 and TRBJ2-3; possible D gene TRBD1, 6 bases. This CDR3 comprises 12 residues. The germline CDR1 and CDR2 sequences are GTSNPN and SVGIG (reference sequence). Trimming removed 0 bases at V and 9 bases at J, with 10 bases between. The CDR3 DNA reads TGTGCCTGGAGTGTACAGGGTGGCACGCAGTATTTT. This gives the protein CAWSVQGGTQYF. The whole variable domain, filled in from reference TRBV30 and TRBJ2-3, reads SQTIHQWPATLVQPVGSPLSLECTVEGTSNPNLYWYRQAAGRGLQLLFYSVGIGQISSEVPQNLSASRPQDRQFILSSKKLLLSDSGFYLCAWSVQGGTQYFGPGTRLTVL.

This sequence joins TRBV7-3 and TRBJ1-2; no clear D. CDR1 is SGHTA, CDR2 FQGTGA, per germline. Trimming removed 1 base from V and 8 bases from J, with 11 bases in between. The CDR3 has 13 amino acids. In DNA, the CDR3 is TGTGCCAGCAGCTTAAGGAGGGATCAGGGCTACACCTTC. It encodes CASSLRRDQGYTF.

The chain links TRBV10-1 to TRBJ2-2, with TRBD2 matching 10 bases. Germline V gives CDR1 WNHNN, CDR2 SYGVQD (reference sequence). J was trimmed by 1 base and V by 0 bases; bases with no gene match: 14. CDR3 length: 21 residues. CDR3 loop: CASSESICRGEREGNTGELFF. CDR3 DNA sequence: TGCGCCAGCAGTGAGTCGATTTGTAGGGGGGAGCGGGAGGGGAACACCGGGGAGCTGTTTTTT.

The chain combines TRBV7-9 with TRBJ2-1; 15 bases fit TRBD2. Losses at the gene ends were 5 bases for V and 9 bases for J; bases not matched to a gene: 8. This CDR3 contains 16 residues. Per the germline V gene, CDR1 is SEHNR and CDR2 is FQNEAQ (reference sequence). The CDR3 protein is CASSRGTSGRWSEQFF. The CDR3 DNA reads TGTGCCAGCAGCCGGGGGACTAGCGGGAGGTGGAGTGAGCAGTTCTTC. Supplemented by reference TRBV7-9 and TRBJ2-1, the full variable domain reads DTGVSQNPRHKITKRGQNVTFRCDPISEHNRLYWYRQTLGQGPEFLTYFQNEAQLEKSRLLSDRFSAERPKGSFSTLEIQRTEQGDSAMYLCASSRGTSGRWSEQFFGPGTRLTVL.

This clone was seen a single time. V gene TRBV5-1 combines with J gene TRBJ1-2; 7 nucleotides line up with TRBD1. The trim removed 0 bases at V and 4 bases at J, leaving 6 bases unmatched. Germline values: CDR1 SGHRS, CDR2 YFSETQ. The CDR3 has 15 amino acids. The CDR3, as DNA: TGCGCCAGCAGCTTGGGGACAGGAGGTCCCTATGGCTACACCTTC. Translation gives CASSLGTGGPYGYTF.

The V gene is TRBV28, the J gene TRBJ2-5, with D maybe TRBD2 (6 bases). Per the germline V gene, CDR1 is MDHEN and CDR2 is SYDVKM. Trimming removed 5 bases at V and 5 bases at J, with 18 bases between. The CDR3 runs 15 residues. The CDR3 DNA sequence: TGTGCCAGCAGTCGGGACTCCCGGAGAGGGGAGACCCAGTACTTC. This encodes CASSRDSRRGETQYF.

This chain links TRBV3-1 (or the pseudogene TRBV3-2) with TRBJ2-7; 8 bases are shared with TRBD2. V dropped 1 base and J dropped 9; count of bases not matched to a gene: 8. The CDR3 extends over 14 amino acids. The V gene's germline CDR1 is LGHDT and CDR2 YNNKEL (reference sequence). CDR3 bases: TGTGCCAGCAGCCAAGGAGTGCGGGAGGTTGGGCAGTACTTC. This codes for CASSQGVREVGQYF.

The chain is built from TRBV28 and TRBJ1-6, with 7 positions matching TRBD1. Germline lookup yields CDR1 MDHEN and CDR2 SYDVKM. V lost 5 bases and J lost 3; bases outside the gene matches: 4. This CDR3 spans 15 amino acids. CDR3 nucleotide sequence: TGTGCCAGCAGTCAGGGACAGCTCTATAATTCACCCCTCCACTTT. This translates into CASSQGQLYNSPLHF. The variable domain in full, completed from reference TRBV28 and TRBJ1-6, reads DVKVTQSSRYLVKRTGEKVFLECVQDMDHENMFWYRQDPGLGLRLIYFSYDVKMKEKGDIPEGYSVSREKKERFSLILESASTNQTSMYLCASSQGQLYNSPLHFGNGTRLTVT.

CDR3 loop: CASSMLYSGNTIYF. The CDR3 nucleotides are TGTGCCAGTAGTATGCTATACTCTGGAAACACCATATATTTT. The rearrangement links TRBV19 to TRBJ1-3; D not certain. The V gene's germline CDR1 is LNHDA and CDR2 SQIVND (reference sequence). This CDR3 has 14 residues. The ends were cut back, 3 bases at V and 0 bases at J, with 6 bases in the middle.

This rearrangement joins TRBV29-1 to TRBJ2-1; D is undetermined. Trimming cost V 6 bases and J 6 bases, with 15 bases left between them. Germline lookup yields CDR1 SQVTM and CDR2 ANQGSEA. The CDR3 runs 13 residues. As DNA, the CDR3 is TGCAGCGTGACACGAAACGCCTTCAATGAGCAGTTCTTC. Amino acid sequence: CSVTRNAFNEQFF.

The V gene is TRBV4-3, the J gene TRBJ1-4; D is unclear. The V end lost 1 base, the J end lost 4 bases, and 13 bases lay between the germline ends. CDR3 size: 16 residues. CDR1 is LGHNA, CDR2 YSLEER, per germline. CDR3 protein: CASSQGTQQSNEKLFF. The CDR3 DNA is TGCGCCAGCAGCCAAGGTACCCAACAGAGTAATGAAAAACTGTTTTTT.

V is TRBV19 and J is TRBJ1-5; the D gene is possibly TRBD1 (5 bases). The CDR3 extends over 14 amino acids. The germline V gene encodes CDR1 LNHDA and CDR2 SQIVND (reference sequence). V gave up 6 bases and J gave up 3 bases, with 12 bases separating them. The CDR3 spells CASRLAGPNQPQHF. The CDR3 DNA reads as TGTGCCAGTAGATTGGCGGGACCCAATCAGCCCCAGCATTTT.

The rearrangement links TRBV16 to TRBJ2-3, with 9 bases identical to TRBD2. This CDR3 spans 16 amino acids. The V gene end was trimmed by 4 bases and the J gene end by 0 bases; junction bases not matched to a gene: 5. CDR1 is KGHSY and CDR2 is FQNENV in the germline V gene. The CDR3 region has the DNA TGTGCCAGCAGCCTTCCTAGCGGGACTAGCACAGATACGCAGTATTTT. It translates to CASSLPSGTSTDTQYF.

This clone was seen a single time. V usage is TRBV16 and J usage is TRBJ1-3, with TRBD1 identical over 8 bases. Per germline, CDR1 KGHSY and CDR2 FQNENV. This CDR3 region has 18 residues. The V and J ends lost 2 bases and 0 bases, in that order; junction bases with no gene match: 9. CDR3 sequence: CASSQIPRTGPSGNTIYF. CDR3 coding DNA: TGTGCCAGCAGCCAAATCCCTCGGACAGGGCCCTCTGGAAACACCATATATTTT.

This clone has a handful of counts. The CDR3: CASSKTSTGFKESPLHF. The CDR3 coding sequence is TGTGCCAGCAGTAAAACCTCGACAGGTTTTAAAGAATCACCCCTCCACTTT. The genes are TRBV6-2 or TRBV6-3 and TRBJ1-6; D may be TRBD1 (6 bases). Germline CDR1 is MNHEY and CDR2 is SVGEGT. CDR3 length: 17 amino acids. V shed 5 bases and J shed 10 bases, with 24 bases lying between them.

J is TRBJ2-1 and V is TRBV30, with TRBD2 matching 9 bases. This CDR3 has 14 amino acids. The V gene end was trimmed by 2 bases and the J gene end by 7 bases; junction bases not matched to a gene: 6. Germline-derived CDR1 and CDR2 are GTSNPN and SVGIG (reference sequence). CDR3 loop: CAWSRGGAWNEQFF. The CDR3, as DNA: TGTGCCTGGAGTCGCGGGGGGGCCTGGAATGAGCAGTTCTTC.

V and J are TRBV11-1 and TRBJ2-3; 11 bases fit TRBD1. V was pared by 5 bases and J by 6 bases, with 1 base of the junction left unmatched. The CDR3 is 13 amino acids. Germline values: CDR1 SGHAT, CDR2 FQDESV (reference sequence). In DNA, the CDR3 is TGTGCCAGCAGCCGGGACAGGGGGGATACGCAGTATTTT. This gives the protein CASSRDRGDTQYF.

V is TRBV19 and J is TRBJ1-1; D uncertain. In germline, CDR1 is LNHDA, CDR2 SQIVND (reference sequence). The CDR3 length is 12 residues. V was clipped by 10 bases and J by 5 bases, with 14 bases between them. The DNA of the CDR3 is TGTGCCACCCAGCGTGGATGGACTGAAGCTTTCTTT. Protein: CATQRGWTEAFF.